This T cell receptor (beta chain) was found in a study of vaccination and CD4 T cells after COVID-19. Study overall: The authors used overlapping spike peptides from SARS-CoV-2, HCoV-NL63, HCoV-OC43 and HCoV-229E to stimulate cells.

About this clonotype: The antigen is not known.

Treatment reported: approximately 11-day PBMC culture with coronavirus spike peptide pools or control peptides (ViraFEST assay). CDR1 MNHNS and CDR2 SASEGT come from the germline V gene. V lost 6 bases and J 11 bases, leaving 11 bases between the germline ends. CDR3 length equals 11 residues. An Oncomine TCR Beta short-read assay was used to sequence the DNA from cultured CD4+ T cells. TCRdb re-called the PCR reads with MiXCR, one entry per CDR3 protein. The repertoire holds under 20,000 distinct CDR3 sequences, approximately 33% seen once, with more than 13% in the top ten. Material: cultured CD4+ T cells from blood. This TCR came from a human donor with COVID-19. The V and J genes are TRBV6-1 and TRBJ2-4; perhaps D is TRBD1 or TRBD2 (5 bases each). Here the CDR3 reads CASRGERVQYF. CDR3 nucleotides: TGTGCCAGCAGAGGGGAGAGGGTTCAGTACTTC.